This TCR beta chain was recorded in a study of blood T cell repertoires in COVID-19. Study-wide background: Sources were T cells, B-cell-depleted T cells, or PBMCs; the material itself was cDNA or gDNA.

The CDR3 is 17 residues long. The ends were cut back, 0 bases at V and 1 base at J, with 10 bases in the middle. Germline CDR1 MGHRA, CDR2 YSYEKL. Per the authors' pipeline: Scientists estimated how many nucleated cells there were by amplifying reference gene primers. Repertoires were generated with immunoSEQ multiplex PCR, while TCRdb's copy carries only in-frame clones and drops some. V, J and clone size reflect that table, while D and trimming were determined from the DNA. The sample contains about 90,000 clones, approximately 80% of which appear only once. The receptor was isolated from a woman aged 80 or older with acute or convalescent COVID-19. The sequenced material came from peripheral blood. The rearrangement joins TRBV4-1 to TRBJ2-6; D is undetermined. The CDR3 loop is CASSQDSSLSGANVLTF. In nucleotides, the CDR3 is TGCGCCAGCAGCCAAGATTCGAGCCTATCTGGGGCCAACGTCCTGACTTTC.